This T cell receptor (beta chain) was found in a study of Ad26.COV2.S vaccination and SARS-CoV-2 variants (dated by TCRdb to about 2021). Regarding the research as a whole: Vaccine-arm donors were drawn from COV1001, a multicentre, randomized, double-blind, placebo-controlled phase I-IIa trial of Ad26.COV2.S in healthy adults. Ad26.COV2.S was given intramuscularly at 5x10^10 or 1x10^11 viral particles, as a single shot or as two shots 56 days apart. Sequencing of the TCRbeta repertoire served to evaluate the specificity and breadth of SARS-CoV-2-reactive T cell receptors following Ad26.COV2.S vaccination. The TCR-sequenced set comprised approximately 32 samples: some 20 Ad26.COV2.S vaccine recipients, 5 placebo recipients and 8 SARS-CoV-2 convalescent individuals. Trial participants were randomized into five groups of five, in which low-dose or high-dose Ad26.COV2.S was given once or twice, or placebo was given on both occasions. Investigators remained blinded to trial group allocation during experiments and outcome assessment. What the study reported, not specific to this receptor: The authors noted that the TCR breadth and depth analyses may have underestimated total T cell responses. After vaccination, substantial breadth of spike-specific CD8+ and CD4+ T cell responses was reported. Vaccine and placebo recipients had comparable non-spike TCR breadth, which fits with the vaccine containing only spike. Compared with placebo recipients, Ad26.COV2.S recipients showed higher spike-specific TCR breadth (P = 0.0014). The study was not powered to compare responses between vaccine doses or regimens.

In regard to this clone: No cognate antigen has been identified for it. Within one base of it there is no much larger clone, and no base qualities were kept.

The treatment or condition label here, explained by the study, means: over 15 received Ad26.COV2.S at low or high dose, single or two shots; roughly five received placebo; per-sample allocation not given. Repertoires of vaccine and placebo recipients were sequenced from samples taken on day 63 after the first injection. In Cohort 1b, about two dozen adults aged 18-55 years were enrolled at a single site in Boston, USA, between 29 July and 7 August 2020. Ad26.COV2.S was a replication-incompetent adenovirus type 26 vector that expressed a prefusion-stabilized SARS-CoV-2 spike protein derived from the original Wuhan strain. From V the trimming removes 4 bases and from J it removes 4 bases, while the gene matches leave 3 bases of the junction unaccounted for. CDR1 MNHEY and CDR2 SMNVEV are derived from the germline V gene (reference sequence). The CDR3 holds 14 amino acids from the cysteine to the phenylalanine. Of all the DNA, just the CDR3 is kept, 42 bases in frame from base 1.

TCRbeta CDR3 regions were sequenced with the immunoSEQ Assay. After extraction, genomic DNA underwent amplification by bias-controlled multiplex PCR, followed by high-throughput sequencing. On the authors' methods: To quantify the absolute abundance of every unique TCRbeta CDR3 region, sequences were collapsed and filtered. T cell fraction was estimated by normalizing TCRbeta template counts to usable DNA, which was measured by amplifying reference genes present in all nucleated cells. Repertoire TCRs were annotated as SARS-CoV-2-specific when V gene, CDR3 amino acid sequence and J gene were exactly matched to a known reactive TCR set. The reference SARS-CoV-2 TCR set was obtained from MIRA and was filtered for enrichment in COVID-19-positive ImmuneCODE repertoires, whereby public or cross-reactive TCRs were removed. Using the MIRA antigens, annotated TCRs were further analysed by specific ORF or by position within an ORF. Breadth was defined as the number of annotated unique rearrangements divided by the total number of unique productive rearrangements, and depth was defined as the summed frequency of the annotated unique rearrangements. TCR breadth was compared between groups using two-sided Wilcoxon rank-sum tests. TCRdb limited this immuneACCESS table to in-frame rearrangements with V and J called. A share of clones is missing; checked studies link under half to unresolved V genes, and the rest is unexplained. D and trimming come from the DNA, and the V and J calls and clone size come from that table. The sample table lists approximately 250,000 clones, about 83% of them with a count of one. Roughly 3% of the sample goes to the ten largest clones.

Source: peripheral blood, taken in a trial of Ad26.COV2.S vaccine versus placebo. The rearrangement joined TRBV27 to TRBJ2-3, with 9 central nucleotides matching TRBD2. This clonotype originated in a person between 18 and 65 years old who received the Ad26.COV2.S COVID-19 vaccine or a placebo. The nucleotide sequence reads TGTGCCAGCAGTTGGCGGGGGGGGTCAGATACGCAGTATTTT. The resulting protein is CASSWRGGSDTQYF.